The 18 T cell receptor beta chains listed next were all sequenced from one sample in a study of blood T cell repertoires in COVID-19. Data came from immunoSEQ multiplex PCR; TCRdb stores just in-frame clones and leaves some out. The table shows some 110,000 clones, with 80% to 90% occurring only once. Material: peripheral blood. Source of these receptors: a woman in her 70s with acute or convalescent COVID-19.

The V gene is TRBV5-1, the J gene TRBJ1-5, with TRBD1 as a possible D gene (5 bases). Germline values: CDR1 SGHRS, CDR2 YFSETQ. This CDR3 has 15 amino acids. The V end was cut by 1 base, the J end by 2 bases, with 10 bases between. CDR3 DNA sequence: TGCGCCAGCAGCTTGACCTCGGGGGGCAATCAGCCCCAGCATTTT. As protein: CASSLTSGGNQPQHF.

This chain links TRBV3-1 (or the pseudogene TRBV3-2) with TRBJ1-1, with 9 bases aligning to TRBD1. Germline CDR1 reads LGHDT; CDR2 reads YNNKEL (reference sequence). The CDR3 length is 17 residues. The V segment lost 3 bases and the J segment 0 bases; nucleotides outside the gene matches: 8. CDR3 nucleotides: TGTGCCAGCAGCCACCGGACAGGGGCAGCCTTGAACACTGAAGCTTTCTTT. It specifies CASSHRTGAALNTEAFF.

Here the CDR3 reads CASSFRDRVTGNTIYF. Here the CDR3 DNA reads TGTGCCAGCAGCTTCCGGGACAGGGTGACTGGAAACACCATATATTTT. The V call is TRBV7-9, the J call TRBJ1-3; 9 bases agree with TRBD1. V shed 3 bases, J shed 2 bases, and the junction held 5 bases outside the gene matches. CDR1 is SEHNR and CDR2 is FQNEAQ in the germline V gene (reference sequence). This CDR3 comprises 16 residues.

The rearrangement joins TRBV15 to TRBJ2-7; 7 positions agree with TRBD1. V lost 1 base and J lost 3; bases outside the gene matches: 3. CDR3 size: 14 residues. The V gene's germline CDR1 is LNHNV and CDR2 YYDKDF (reference sequence). For the CDR3, the DNA is TGTGCCACCAGCAGAGGGGACAGCCACTACGAGCAGTACTTC. Protein sequence: CATSRGDSHYEQYF.

This clone was counted ten times or more. This chain connects TRBV5-5 to TRBJ2-5, with 7 bases lining up with TRBD1. Germline CDR1 and CDR2: SGHKS and YYEKEE (reference sequence). The CDR3 contains 17 residues. Trimming took 3 bases from V and 2 from J; bases not matched to a gene: 13. The chain's CDR3 is CASSWWGQRARQETQYF. CDR3 nucleotides: TGTGCCAGCAGCTGGTGGGGACAGAGGGCGAGACAAGAGACCCAGTACTTC.

This chain uses TRBV7-2 with TRBJ2-5; D is possibly TRBD1 (6 bases). Germline-derived CDR1 and CDR2 are SGHTA and FQGNSA. This CDR3 region has 13 residues. V was trimmed by 3 bases and J by 5 bases, leaving 10 bases between them. The chain's CDR3 is CASSFRGGETQYF. In nucleotides, the CDR3 is TGTGCCAGCAGCTTCAGGGGTGGCGAGACCCAGTACTTC.

This chain uses TRBV4-3 with TRBJ1-2, with a weak D call TRBD1 (5 bases). The CDR3 runs 15 residues. Between the trimmed V and J ends, which lost 0 bases and 3 bases, there was a span of 11 bases. Germline V gives CDR1 LGHNA, CDR2 YSLEER. The CDR3 DNA follows: TGCGCCAGCAGCCAAGATTCAAGGGGATACTATGGCTACACCTTC. Amino acid sequence: CASSQDSRGYYGYTF.

This CDR3 is CATSDSTARYGYTF. The CDR3 DNA sequence: TGTGCCACCAGTGACTCGACAGCGAGATATGGCTACACCTTC. The chain couples TRBV24-1 to TRBJ1-2; possible D gene TRBD1, 5 bases. Germline values: CDR1 KGHDR, CDR2 SFDVKD. With 4 bases removed from V and 5 bases from J, the gap between germline ends came to 13 bases. CDR3 length: 14 residues.

The chain is built from TRBV6-1 and TRBJ2-7; TRBD1 agrees at 8 bases. The CDR3 runs to 14 residues. J gave up 6 bases and V 0 bases, and 4 bases lay outside the gene matches. The germline V gene encodes CDR1 MNHNS and CDR2 SASEGT. The CDR3 protein is CASSEAPGGGEQYF. The CDR3 DNA follows: TGTGCCAGCAGTGAAGCGCCAGGGGGCGGCGAGCAGTACTTC.

The chain employs TRBV5-4 and TRBJ1-1; unclear D gene. Trimming left V 5 bases short and J 1 base short, with 18 bases between. The V gene's germline CDR1 is SGHNT and CDR2 YYREEE (reference sequence). CDR3 length: 16 residues. The CDR3 DNA reads TGTGCCAGCAGTCCCCCTGGGGAGTTAAGGAACACTGAAGCTTTCTTT. Its protein is CASSPPGELRNTEAFF.

V and J are TRBV30 and TRBJ1-5, with D perhaps matching TRBD1 (6 bases). The CDR3 has 15 amino acids. CDR1 GTSNPN and CDR2 SVGIG come from the germline V gene (reference sequence). Trimming removed 3 bases from V and 0 bases from J, with 12 bases in between. CDR3 in DNA: TGTGCCTGGAGCCAGGACAGAATTAGCAATCAGCCCCAGCATTTT. Amino acids: CAWSQDRISNQPQHF.

The rearrangement links TRBV30 to TRBJ2-7; TRBD1 aligns across 8 bases. J lost 3 bases, V lost 2 bases, and 12 bases had no gene match. The CDR3 runs 16 residues. CDR1 and CDR2 from the germline V gene are GTSNPN and SVGIG (reference sequence). CDR3 residues: CAWSNSRRTGSYEQYF. CDR3 nucleotide sequence: TGTGCCTGGAGTAACTCTAGGAGGACAGGGAGCTACGAGCAGTACTTC.

This clone was seen only a few times. This chain joins TRBV6-1 and TRBJ2-1, with 9 bases aligning to TRBD1. V lost 3 bases to trimming and J lost 2 bases; unmatched junction nucleotides: 14. The CDR3 length is 19 residues. CDR1 MNHNS and CDR2 SASEGT come from the germline V gene. DNA of the CDR3: TGTGCCAGCAGTGACCCCGGGACAGGGTACACCGCAGCCTACAATGAGCAGTTCTTC. Translated: CASSDPGTGYTAAYNEQFF.

J is TRBJ2-1 and V is TRBV4-3, with a possible D match to TRBD1 (5 bases). The germline CDR1 and CDR2 sequences are LGHNA and YSLEER. The CDR3 spans 13 residues. V was pared by 0 bases and J by 11 bases, with 11 bases between. CDR3 sequence reads: CASSQDYGAQQFF. The CDR3 coding sequence is TGCGCCAGCAGCCAAGATTATGGGGCCCAGCAGTTCTTC.

DNA of the CDR3: TGTGCCAGCAGCTCCGGCCTAATTGAGCGGGGACTAGCCAAAAACATTCAGTACTTC. Translating gives CASSSGLIERGLAKNIQYF. V usage is TRBV7-2 and J usage is TRBJ2-4, with 7 bases matching TRBD2. The CDR3 totals 19 residues. Losses at the gene ends were 4 bases for V and 0 bases for J; bases not matched to a gene: 15. Germline V lookup: CDR1 SGHTA, CDR2 FQGNSA.

This chain links TRBV19 with TRBJ1-5; maybe TRBD1 (6 bases). CDR3 length: 16 residues. Germline CDR1 LNHDA, CDR2 SQIVND (reference sequence). V was cut by 3 bases and J by 1 base, with 13 bases left in between. The CDR3 protein is CASSISGAPSNQPQHF. DNA of the CDR3: TGTGCCAGTAGTATTTCAGGGGCGCCGAGCAATCAGCCCCAGCATTTT.

This clone was seen only a few times. CDR3 sequence: CAARDSSGNTIYF. The CDR3 bases are TGCGCCGCGCGGGACAGCTCTGGAAACACCATATATTTT. This rearrangement joins TRBV10-1 to TRBJ1-3; 7 nucleotides line up with TRBD1. There are 13 residues in the CDR3. CDR1 is WNHNN, CDR2 SYGVQD, per germline (reference sequence). Germline trimming cut 11 bases from V and 0 bases from J; bases unmatched to any gene: 4.

This clone was found a few times. This chain connects TRBV2 to TRBJ2-3; 9 bases match TRBD2. The germline V gene has CDR1 SNHLY and CDR2 FYNNEI. This CDR3 comprises 15 residues. The V and J ends lost 7 bases and 1 base, in that order; junction bases with no gene match: 6. The CDR3 region is CASTVSGRGTDTQYF. CDR3 DNA sequence: TGTGCCAGCACGGTTAGCGGGAGAGGCACAGATACGCAGTATTTT.